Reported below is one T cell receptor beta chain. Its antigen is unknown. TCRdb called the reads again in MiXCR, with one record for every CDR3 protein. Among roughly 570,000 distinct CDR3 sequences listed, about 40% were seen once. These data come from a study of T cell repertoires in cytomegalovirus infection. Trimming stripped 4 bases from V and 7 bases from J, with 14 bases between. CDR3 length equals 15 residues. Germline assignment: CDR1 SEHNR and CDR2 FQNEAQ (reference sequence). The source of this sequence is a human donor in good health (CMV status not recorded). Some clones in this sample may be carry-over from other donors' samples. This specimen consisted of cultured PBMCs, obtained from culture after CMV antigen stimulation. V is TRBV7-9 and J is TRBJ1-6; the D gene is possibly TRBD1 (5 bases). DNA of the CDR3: TGTGCCAGCAGCTCGGGACTAACGGAGAATTCACCCCTCCACTTT. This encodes CASSSGLTENSPLHF.